This is a list of T cell receptor beta chains from one sample in a study of B cell selection in AIRE deficiency. Measured with immunoSEQ multiplex PCR; TCRdb has only the in-frame clones, and not every one. Of fewer than 30,000 clones in the sample, roughly 97% are singletons; the top ten hold about 0.2%. The sample taken for sequencing was conventional CD4+ T cells sorted from PBMCs. All receptors come from a human donor with AIRE deficiency. Each CDR3 is given with its conserved first and last residue. The order of the fields is J gene, clone size, D gene, V gene, CDR3 protein, CDR3 DNA. A D gene is named only where the DNA matches it firmly. The listing skips clone size in some rows; elsewhere it reads once, few, many or a size class.

>TRBJ2-1|NA|NA|TRBV5-5
CASSLATGRNNEQFF
TGTGCCAGCAGCTTGGCCACCGGACGTAACAATGAGCAGTTCTTC
>TRBJ2-1|NA|TRBD2|TRBV6-5
CASSYGTSGKTEQFF
TGTGCCAGCAGTTACGGGACTAGCGGGAAAACTGAGCAGTTCTTC
>TRBJ1-2|NA|NA|TRBV9
CASSVGFRRADPSGYGYTF
TGTGCCAGCAGCGTAGGTTTCAGGAGGGCCGACCCCAGCGGCTATGGCTACACCTTC
>TRBJ2-3|once|TRBD1|TRBV7-2
CASSSYGTGVQDTQYF
TGTGCCAGCAGCTCCTACGGGACAGGGGTTCAAGATACGCAGTATTTT
>TRBJ2-3|once|NA|TRBV18
CASSPLPAADTQYF
TGTGCCAGCTCACCGCTCCCGGCGGCAGATACGCAGTATTTT
>TRBJ1-2|once|TRBD1|TRBV6-6
CASGQGNYGYTF
TGTGCCAGTGGACAGGGTAACTATGGCTACACCTTC
>TRBJ2-4|NA|TRBD2|TRBV30
CAWKSREGPEAKNIQYF
TGTGCCTGGAAATCGCGGGAGGGCCCCGAAGCCAAAAACATTCAGTACTTC
>TRBJ1-2|NA|TRBD1|TRBV20-1
CSAIGQVGYTF
TGCAGTGCGATCGGACAGGTTGGCTACACCTTC
>TRBJ1-2|NA|NA|TRBV19
CASSPSGQTNYGYTF
TGTGCCAGTAGCCCGTCCGGACAAACTAACTATGGCTACACCTTC
>TRBJ2-7|NA|NA|TRBV5-4
CASSLAPSYEQYF
TGTGCCAGCAGCTTGGCCCCGTCCTACGAGCAGTACTTC
>TRBJ2-3|NA|NA|TRBV2
CASRETRDTQYF
TGTGCCAGCAGAGAAACGCGAGATACGCAGTATTTT
>TRBJ2-2|NA|TRBD2|TRBV2
CASSALAGVTGELFF
TGTGCCAGCAGTGCCCTAGCGGGAGTCACCGGGGAGCTGTTTTTT
>TRBJ2-7|NA|NA|TRBV10-3
CATGRPTSHEQYF
TGTGCCACAGGAAGACCTACTTCCCACGAGCAGTACTTC
>TRBJ2-7|NA|TRBD1|TRBV6-6
CASRRDRVSPYEQYF
TGTGCCAGCAGGCGTGACAGGGTATCCCCTTACGAGCAGTACTTC
>TRBJ1-2|once|NA|TRBV9
CASSVETRGAGGYTF
TGTGCCAGCAGCGTAGAAACAAGGGGCGCGGGTGGCTACACCTTC
>TRBJ1-2|once|NA|TRBV5-1
CASSLPGRRDGYTF
TGCGCCAGCAGCTTACCGGGCCGCAGGGATGGCTACACCTTC
>TRBJ1-3|NA|NA|TRBV6-5
CASSYSFLGGNTIYF
TGTGCCAGCAGTTACTCGTTCCTCGGGGGAAACACCATATATTTT
>TRBJ2-1|NA|TRBD2|TRBV5-1
CASSLGLAGGPNEQFF
TGCGCCAGCAGCTTGGGACTAGCGGGAGGGCCTAATGAGCAGTTCTTC
>TRBJ2-3|NA|TRBD2|TRBV18
CASSPRRLAGEPDTQYF
TGTGCCAGCTCACCGCGGAGACTAGCGGGAGAACCAGATACGCAGTATTTT
>TRBJ2-7|NA|TRBD2|TRBV4-1
CASSQGTTVQEQYF
TGCGCCAGCAGCCAGGGGACTACGGTGCAAGAGCAGTACTTC
>TRBJ1-5|NA|NA|TRBV25-1
CASATNQPQHF
TGTGCCAGCGCGACAAATCAGCCCCAGCATTTT
>TRBJ2-5|NA|NA|TRBV6-4
CASSDVGGGRFVCGPETQYF
TGTGCCAGCAGTGACGTCGGTGGGGGGCGATTTGTTTGTGGTCCGGAGACCCAGTACTTC
>TRBJ2-6|NA|TRBD1|TRBV29-1
CSVPDRGLSGANVLTF
TGCAGCGTTCCGGACAGGGGTCTTTCTGGGGCCAACGTCCTGACTTTC